The T cell receptor beta chain described here comes from a study of OX40 agonist ivuxolimab in advanced cancers. Using immunoSEQ multiplex PCR, the repertoire was profiled, and TCRdb retains in-frame clones only, with some absent. The table has tens of thousands of clones, roughly nine tenths seen once. Germline V gives CDR1 SQVTM, CDR2 ANQGSEA. The CDR3 runs 13 residues. V dropped 3 bases and J dropped 7 bases, with 13 bases sitting between them. As regards this clone: The sample contains more than one DNA sequence encoding this CDR3.

This clonotype was obtained from an adult with an advanced solid tumor such as melanoma, head and neck, liver or kidney cancer. The material was CD4+ or CD8+ T cells sorted from blood, obtained in a trial of the OX40 agonist ivuxolimab. The chain links TRBV29-1 to TRBJ1-5; D may be TRBD1 (5 bases). The CDR3 nucleotides read TGCAGCGTTGATACTGGGGGGAACCAGCCCCAGCATTTT. The encoded protein is CSVDTGGNQPQHF.